The 9 T cell receptor beta chains given below trace back to one sample, sequenced in a study of blood T cell repertoires in COVID-19. Assay: immunoSEQ multiplex PCR; the TCRdb copy retains only in-frame clones and omits some. Seen here are 50,000 to 75,000 clones, 90% to 95% observed once, and the top ten hold about 3%. The sequencing input was peripheral blood. These TCRs come from an older man with active COVID-19.

The J gene is TRBJ2-7, the V gene TRBV18, with D possibly TRBD2 on 5 matching bases. This CDR3 comprises 13 residues. Germline V lookup: CDR1 KGHSH, CDR2 LQKENI. Trimming took off 0 bases at V and 5 bases at J, with 8 bases between the two ends. The CDR3, as DNA: TGTGCCAGCTCACCACCGGTCGGGAACGAGCAGTACTTC. The encoded protein is CASSPPVGNEQYF. Using reference TRBV18 and TRBJ2-7 for the parts outside the CDR3, the full variable domain is NAGVMQNPRHLVRRRGQEARLRCSPMKGHSHVYWYRQLPEEGLKFMVYLQKENIIDESGMPKERFSAEFPKEGPSILRIQQVVRGDSAAYFCASSPPVGNEQYFGPGTRLTVT.

V usage is TRBV11-2 and J usage is TRBJ1-1; D call uncertain. The V end lost 4 bases, the J end lost 11 bases, and 11 bases lay between the germline ends. The CDR3 is made up of 11 amino acids. Germline assignment: CDR1 SGHAT and CDR2 FQNNGV. The CDR3 is CASSSFLVAFF. The CDR3 nucleotides read TGTGCCAGCAGCTCCTTCCTCGTGGCTTTCTTT. Full variable domain (remainder filled in from reference TRBV11-2 and TRBJ1-1): EAGVAQSPRYKIIEKRQSVAFWCNPISGHATLYWYQQILGQGPKLLIQFQNNGVVDDSQLPKDRFSAERLKGVDSTLKIQPAKLEDSAVYLCASSSFLVAFFGQGTRLTVV.

This rearrangement joins TRBV23-1 to TRBJ2-7, with TRBD2 identical over 13 bases. TRBV23-1 is an ORF for which the function is uncertain. The CDR3 length is 16 residues. CDR3 nucleotides: TGCGCCAGCAGTCGAGGACTAGCGGGGGCCCCCTACGGGCAGTACGTC. Its protein product is CASSRGLAGAPYGQYV.

The chain recombines TRBV5-5 with TRBJ2-5; 9 bases agree with TRBD2. Germline V lookup: CDR1 SGHKS, CDR2 YYEKEE (reference sequence). Trimming at V came to 0 bases and at J to 5 bases, leaving 5 bases not matched to a gene. The CDR3 loop spans 15 amino acids. As DNA, the CDR3 is TGTGCCAGCAGCTTGGAGGCGGGGGGGGCGGAGACCCAGTACTTC. Residues: CASSLEAGGAETQYF.

The genes are TRBV5-6 and TRBJ1-2, with D possibly TRBD1 on 6 matching bases. The germline CDR1 and CDR2 sequences are SGHDT and YYEEEE. The CDR3 contains 16 residues. The V end lost 0 bases, the J end lost 8 bases, and 20 bases lay between the germline ends. The CDR3 region has the DNA TGTGCCAGCAGCTTGGTGCGCAGGGGATTCCTCTCCGGCTACACCTTC. Protein product: CASSLVRRGFLSGYTF.

V and J are TRBV5-1 and TRBJ2-3; 8 bases line up with TRBD1. Germline-derived CDR1 and CDR2 are SGHRS and YFSETQ. The V gene end was trimmed by 6 bases and the J gene end by 5 bases; junction bases not matched to a gene: 11. This CDR3 has 15 amino acids. The CDR3 coding sequence is TGCGCCAGCAAGCTTGGGCAGGGGGCGGGAGATACGCAGTATTTT. Protein product: CASKLGQGAGDTQYF.

This clone occurred many times. The chain is built from TRBV6-6 and TRBJ1-1; 9 bases agree with TRBD1. There are 15 residues in the CDR3. The trim removed 2 bases at V and 1 base at J, leaving 2 bases unmatched. CDR1 MNHNY and CDR2 SVGAGI come from the germline V gene (reference sequence). The CDR3 reads CASSYPGQGNTEAFF. The CDR3 nucleotides are TGTGCCAGCAGTTACCCGGGACAGGGGAACACTGAAGCTTTCTTT.

The chain links TRBV4-3 to TRBJ2-6; 11 nucleotides match TRBD1. V trimming: 1 base; J trimming: 3 bases; junction bases outside the gene matches: 11. This CDR3 comprises 20 residues. Germline loops: CDR1 LGHNA, CDR2 YSLEER. The CDR3 sequence: CASSQAKKGQGALGANVLTF. The CDR3 nucleotides read TGCGCCAGCAGCCAAGCAAAGAAAGGACAGGGGGCCCTTGGGGCCAACGTCCTGACTTTC.

The gene calls are TRBV5-1 and TRBJ2-5, with TRBD1 matching 8 bases. From germline, CDR1 is SGHRS and CDR2 YFSETQ. V lost 4 bases and J lost 5; bases outside the gene matches: 10. This CDR3 spans 15 amino acids. In nucleotides, the CDR3 is TGCGCCAGCAGCCCGGCCGGACAGGGATCGGAGACCCAGTACTTC. Translation: CASSPAGQGSETQYF. Drawing the rest from reference TRBV5-1 and TRBJ2-5, the complete variable domain is KAGVTQTPRYLIKTRGQQVTLSCSPISGHRSVSWYQQTPGQGLQFLFEYFSETQRNKGNFPGRFSGRQFSNSRSEMNVSTLELGDSALYLCASSPAGQGSETQYFGPGTRLLVL.